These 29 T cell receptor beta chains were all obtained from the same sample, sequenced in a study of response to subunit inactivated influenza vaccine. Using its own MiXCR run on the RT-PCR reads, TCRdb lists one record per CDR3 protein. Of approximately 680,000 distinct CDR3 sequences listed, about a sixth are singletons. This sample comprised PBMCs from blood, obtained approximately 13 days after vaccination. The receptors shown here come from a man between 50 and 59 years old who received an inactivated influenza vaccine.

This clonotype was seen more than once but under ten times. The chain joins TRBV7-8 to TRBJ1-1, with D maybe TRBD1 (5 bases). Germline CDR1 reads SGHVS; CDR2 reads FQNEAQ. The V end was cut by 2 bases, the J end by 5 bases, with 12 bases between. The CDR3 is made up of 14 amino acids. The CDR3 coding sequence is TGTGCCAGCAGCTTAAATTGGGGGGGGACTGAAGCTTTCTTT. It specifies CASSLNWGGTEAFF.

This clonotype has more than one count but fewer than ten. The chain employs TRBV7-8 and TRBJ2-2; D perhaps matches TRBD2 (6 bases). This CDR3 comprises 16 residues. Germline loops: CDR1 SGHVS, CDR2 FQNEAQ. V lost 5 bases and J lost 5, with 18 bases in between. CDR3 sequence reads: CASSVSGTGGTGELFF. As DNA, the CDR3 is TGTGCCAGCAGCGTTTCCGGGACCGGAGGGACCGGGGAGCTGTTTTTT.

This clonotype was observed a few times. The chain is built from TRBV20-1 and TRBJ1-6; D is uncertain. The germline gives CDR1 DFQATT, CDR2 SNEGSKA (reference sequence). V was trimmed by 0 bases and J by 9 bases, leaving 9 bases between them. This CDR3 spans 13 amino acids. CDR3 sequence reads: CSAREIAGSPLHF. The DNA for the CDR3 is TGCAGTGCTAGAGAAATAGCAGGTTCACCCCTCCACTTT.

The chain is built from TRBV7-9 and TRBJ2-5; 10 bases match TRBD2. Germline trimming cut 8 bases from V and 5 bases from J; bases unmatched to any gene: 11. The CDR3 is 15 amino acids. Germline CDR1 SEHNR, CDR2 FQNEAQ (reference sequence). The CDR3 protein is CASGTSGEGEETQYF. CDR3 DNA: TGTGCCAGCGGAACTAGCGGGGAGGGTGAGGAGACCCAGTACTTC.

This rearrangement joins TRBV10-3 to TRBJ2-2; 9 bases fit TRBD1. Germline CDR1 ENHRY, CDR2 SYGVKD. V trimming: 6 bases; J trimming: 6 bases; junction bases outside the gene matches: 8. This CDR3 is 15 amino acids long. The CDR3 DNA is TGTGCCATCAGCGAAGACAGGGGGGGTGCCGGGGAGCTGTTTTTT. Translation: CAISEDRGGAGELFF.

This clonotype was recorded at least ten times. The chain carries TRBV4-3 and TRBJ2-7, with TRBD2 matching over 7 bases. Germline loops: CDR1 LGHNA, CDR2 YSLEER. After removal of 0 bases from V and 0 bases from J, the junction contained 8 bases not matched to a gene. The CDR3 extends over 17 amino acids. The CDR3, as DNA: TGCGCCAGCAGCCAAGATCTGGGGCGGGGGTCCTCCTACGAGCAGTACTTC. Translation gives CASSQDLGRGSSYEQYF.

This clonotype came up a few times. CDR3 protein: CASIPMQAGGLRNTQYF. Written as DNA, the CDR3 is TGTGCCAGCATTCCAATGCAAGCGGGGGGGCTTAGAAATACGCAGTATTTT. This chain uses TRBV21-1 with TRBJ2-3; no check of the table's D call, TRBD2, against the DNA was made. TRBV21-1 is flagged as a pseudogene. The CDR3 contains 17 residues.

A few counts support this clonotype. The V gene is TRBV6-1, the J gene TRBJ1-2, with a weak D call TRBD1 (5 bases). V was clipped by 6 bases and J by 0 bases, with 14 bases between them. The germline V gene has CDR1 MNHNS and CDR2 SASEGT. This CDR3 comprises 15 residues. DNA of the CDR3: TGTGCCAGCAGGCCCATGGGGACCACTAACTATGGCTACACCTTC. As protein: CASRPMGTTNYGYTF.

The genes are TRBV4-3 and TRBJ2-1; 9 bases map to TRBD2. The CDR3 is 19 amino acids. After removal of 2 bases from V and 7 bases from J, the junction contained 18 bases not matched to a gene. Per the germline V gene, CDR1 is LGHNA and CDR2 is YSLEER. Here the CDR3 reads CASSQYQRVAGGPVNEQFF. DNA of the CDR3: TGCGCCAGCAGCCAATACCAAAGGGTTGCGGGAGGGCCGGTGAATGAGCAGTTCTTC.

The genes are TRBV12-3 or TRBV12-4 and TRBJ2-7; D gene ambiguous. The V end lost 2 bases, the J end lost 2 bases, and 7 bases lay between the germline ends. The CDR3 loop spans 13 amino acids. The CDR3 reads CASSLLVAYEQYF. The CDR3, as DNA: TGTGCCAGCAGTTTATTGGTAGCCTACGAGCAGTACTTC.

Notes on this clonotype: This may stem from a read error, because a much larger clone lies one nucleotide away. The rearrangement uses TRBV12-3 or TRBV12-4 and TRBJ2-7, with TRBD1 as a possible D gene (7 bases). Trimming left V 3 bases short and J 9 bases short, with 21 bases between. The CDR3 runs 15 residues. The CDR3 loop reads CASSLDRQGLRGQYF. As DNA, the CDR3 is TGTGCCAGCAGTTTGGATCGACAGGGTTTGCGGGGGCAGTACTTC.

CDR3 in DNA: TGCAGTGAGTGGGGACAGCTCACAGATACGCAGTATTTT. This gives the protein CSEWGQLTDTQYF. This chain uses TRBV20-1 with TRBJ2-3; TRBD1 agrees at 7 bases. Germline-derived CDR1 and CDR2 are DFQATT and SNEGSKA (reference sequence). Trimming removed 7 bases from V and 2 bases from J; junction bases left unmatched: 6. CDR3 length: 13 amino acids.

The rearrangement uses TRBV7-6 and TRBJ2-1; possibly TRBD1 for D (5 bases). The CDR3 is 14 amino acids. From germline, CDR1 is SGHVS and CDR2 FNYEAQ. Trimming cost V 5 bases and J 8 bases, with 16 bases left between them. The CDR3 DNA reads TGTGCCAGCAGCCACTCCCCAGGGTACGATGAGCAGTTCTTC. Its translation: CASSHSPGYDEQFF.

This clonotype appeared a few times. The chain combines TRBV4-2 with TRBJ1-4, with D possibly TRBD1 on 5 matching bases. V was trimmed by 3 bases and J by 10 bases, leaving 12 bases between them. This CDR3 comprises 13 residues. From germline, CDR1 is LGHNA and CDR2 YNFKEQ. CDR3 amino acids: CASSQARESKLFF. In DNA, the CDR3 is TGTGCCAGCAGCCAGGCCAGGGAGTCAAAACTGTTTTTT.

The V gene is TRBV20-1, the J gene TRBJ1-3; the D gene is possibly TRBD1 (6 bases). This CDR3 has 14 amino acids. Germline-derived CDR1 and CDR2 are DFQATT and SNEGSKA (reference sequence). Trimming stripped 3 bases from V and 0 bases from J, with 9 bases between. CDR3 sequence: CSARKGGSGNTIYF. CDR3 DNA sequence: TGCAGTGCTAGGAAGGGGGGCTCTGGAAACACCATATATTTT.

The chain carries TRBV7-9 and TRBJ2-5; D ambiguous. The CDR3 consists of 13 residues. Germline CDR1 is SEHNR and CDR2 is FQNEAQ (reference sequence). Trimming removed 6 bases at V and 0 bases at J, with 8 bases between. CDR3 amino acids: CASSLDYQETQYF. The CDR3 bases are TGTGCCAGCAGTCTCGACTACCAAGAGACCCAGTACTTC.

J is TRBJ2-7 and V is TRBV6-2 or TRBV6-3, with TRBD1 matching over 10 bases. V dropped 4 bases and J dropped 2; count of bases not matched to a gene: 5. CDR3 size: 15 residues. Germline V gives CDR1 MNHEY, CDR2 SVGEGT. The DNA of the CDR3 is TGTGCCAGCAGTTGGTATGGACAGGGGGCCTACGAGCAGTACTTC. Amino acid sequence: CASSWYGQGAYEQYF.

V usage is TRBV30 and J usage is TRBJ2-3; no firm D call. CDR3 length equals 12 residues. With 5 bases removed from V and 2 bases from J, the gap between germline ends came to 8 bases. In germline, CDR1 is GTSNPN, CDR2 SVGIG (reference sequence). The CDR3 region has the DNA TGTGCCTGGTACAGCTCCACAGATACGCAGTATTTT. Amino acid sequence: CAWYSSTDTQYF.

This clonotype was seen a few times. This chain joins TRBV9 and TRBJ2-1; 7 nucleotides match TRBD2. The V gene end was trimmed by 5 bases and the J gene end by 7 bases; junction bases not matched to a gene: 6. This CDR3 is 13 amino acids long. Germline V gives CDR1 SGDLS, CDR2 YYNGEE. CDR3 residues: CASSELAKNEQFF. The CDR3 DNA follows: TGTGCCAGCAGTGAACTAGCGAAGAATGAGCAGTTCTTC. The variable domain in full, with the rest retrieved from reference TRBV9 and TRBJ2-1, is DSGVTQTPKHLITATGQRVTLRCSPRSGDLSVYWYQQSLDQGLQFLIQYYNGEERAKGNILERFSAQQFPDLHSELNLSSLELGDSALYFCASSELAKNEQFFGPGTRLTVL.

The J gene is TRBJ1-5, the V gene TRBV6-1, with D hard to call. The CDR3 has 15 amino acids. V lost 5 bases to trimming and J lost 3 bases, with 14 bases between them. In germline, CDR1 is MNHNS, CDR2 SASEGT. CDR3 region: CASSQVRANNQPQHF. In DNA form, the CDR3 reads TGTGCCAGCAGTCAGGTCCGGGCGAACAATCAGCCCCAGCATTTT.

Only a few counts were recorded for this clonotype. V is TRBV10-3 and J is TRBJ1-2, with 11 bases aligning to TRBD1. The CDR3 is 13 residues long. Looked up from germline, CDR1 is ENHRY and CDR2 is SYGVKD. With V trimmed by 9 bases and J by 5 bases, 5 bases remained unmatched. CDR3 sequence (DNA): TGTGCCATAGAGGACAGGGGGCAATATGGCTACACCTTC. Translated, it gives CAIEDRGQYGYTF.

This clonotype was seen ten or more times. The CDR3 loop is CASSFNRGSYEQYF. DNA for the CDR3: TGTGCCAGCAGCTTTAACAGGGGCTCCTACGAGCAGTACTTC. V and J are TRBV7-2 and TRBJ2-7; 7 nucleotides match TRBD1. Germline values: CDR1 SGHTA, CDR2 FQGNSA. J lost 0 bases, V lost 3 bases, and 2 bases had no gene match. The CDR3 covers 14 residues.

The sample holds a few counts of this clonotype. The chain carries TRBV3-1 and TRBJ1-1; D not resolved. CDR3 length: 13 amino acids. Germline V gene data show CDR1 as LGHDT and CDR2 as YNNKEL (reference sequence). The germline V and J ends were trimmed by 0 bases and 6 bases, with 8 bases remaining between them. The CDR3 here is CASSQDQISEAFF. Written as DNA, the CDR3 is TGTGCCAGCAGCCAAGATCAAATATCTGAAGCTTTCTTT.

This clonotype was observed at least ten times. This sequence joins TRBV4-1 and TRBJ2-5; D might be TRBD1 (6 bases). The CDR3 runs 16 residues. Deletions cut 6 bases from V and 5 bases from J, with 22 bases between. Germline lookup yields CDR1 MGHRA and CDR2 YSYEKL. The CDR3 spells CASSPNLQGIRETQYF. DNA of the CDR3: TGCGCCAGCAGTCCCAACCTACAGGGAATCAGGGAGACCCAGTACTTC.

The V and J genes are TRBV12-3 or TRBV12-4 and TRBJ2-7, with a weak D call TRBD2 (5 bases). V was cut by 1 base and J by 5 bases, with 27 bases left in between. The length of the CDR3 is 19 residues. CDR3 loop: CASSLDVRFAPKSTNEQYF. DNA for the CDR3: TGTGCCAGCAGTTTAGATGTCAGGTTTGCACCTAAGTCGACTAACGAGCAGTACTTC.

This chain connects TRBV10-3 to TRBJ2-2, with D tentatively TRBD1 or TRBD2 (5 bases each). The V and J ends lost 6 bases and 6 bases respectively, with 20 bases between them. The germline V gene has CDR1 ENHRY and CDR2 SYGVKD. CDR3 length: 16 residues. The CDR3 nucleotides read TGTGCCATCAGCGACCGGGACCTCACAATCCCCGGGGAGCTGTTTTTT. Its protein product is CAISDRDLTIPGELFF.

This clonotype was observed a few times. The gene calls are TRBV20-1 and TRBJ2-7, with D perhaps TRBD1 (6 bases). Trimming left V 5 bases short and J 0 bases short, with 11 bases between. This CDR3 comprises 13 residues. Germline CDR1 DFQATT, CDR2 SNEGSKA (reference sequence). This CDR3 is CSAHTGSSYEQYF. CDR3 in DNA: TGCAGTGCTCATACAGGGAGCTCCTACGAGCAGTACTTC.

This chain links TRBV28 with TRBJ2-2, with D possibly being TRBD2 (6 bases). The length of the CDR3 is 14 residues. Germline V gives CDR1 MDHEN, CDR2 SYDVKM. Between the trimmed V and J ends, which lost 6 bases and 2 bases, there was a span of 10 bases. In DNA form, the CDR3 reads TGTGCCAGCAGCCGGGGGTTCAACACCGGGGAGCTGTTTTTT. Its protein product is CASSRGFNTGELFF.

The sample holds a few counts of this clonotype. CDR3 DNA: TGCAATCCTCGGGACGGACTTTCTAGGGAGCAGTTCTTC. Translated, it gives CNPRDGLSREQFF. This chain connects TRBV20-1 to TRBJ2-1; D may correspond to TRBD1 or TRBD2 (5 bases each). This CDR3 comprises 13 residues. Germline V gene data show CDR1 as DFQATT and CDR2 as SNEGSKA (reference sequence).